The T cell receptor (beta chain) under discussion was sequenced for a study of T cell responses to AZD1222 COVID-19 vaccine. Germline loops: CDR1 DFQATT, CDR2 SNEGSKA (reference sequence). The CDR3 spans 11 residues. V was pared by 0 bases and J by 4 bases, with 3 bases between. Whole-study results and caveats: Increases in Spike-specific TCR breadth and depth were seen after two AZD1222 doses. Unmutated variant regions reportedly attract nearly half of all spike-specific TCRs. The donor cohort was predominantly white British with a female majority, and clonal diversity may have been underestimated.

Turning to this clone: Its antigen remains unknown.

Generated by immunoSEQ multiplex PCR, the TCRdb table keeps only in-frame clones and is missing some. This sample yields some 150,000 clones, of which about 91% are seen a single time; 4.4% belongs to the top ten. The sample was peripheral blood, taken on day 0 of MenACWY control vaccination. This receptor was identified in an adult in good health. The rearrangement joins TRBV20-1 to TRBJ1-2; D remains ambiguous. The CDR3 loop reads CSARESYGYTF. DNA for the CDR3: TGCAGTGCTAGAGAATCCTATGGCTACACCTTC.